This TCR beta chain comes out of a study of T cell repertoires in cytomegalovirus infection. Study overall: HLA-C-restricted CMV epitopes, recently identified, and well-studied HLA-B-restricted ones were used by the study. Indications of both CMV infection and matching HLA type were provided by public TCR beta signatures.

One entry per CDR3 protein results from TCRdb running MiXCR on the reads. The sample lists approximately 770,000 distinct CDR3 sequences, just under 30% seen once, with around 12% in the top ten. The CDR3 sequence is 16 residues long. CDR1 is LGHDT, CDR2 YNNKEL, per germline (reference sequence). J lost 3 bases, V lost 0 bases, and 5 bases had no gene match. As for this clonotype: Antigen unknown.

The material was cultured CD8+ T cells from PBMCs, obtained from culture after CMV antigen stimulation. This chain connects TRBV3-1 to TRBJ1-1; 9 bases map to TRBD1. The clonotype was recovered from a human donor in good health (CMV status not recorded). Some clones in this sample may be carry-over from other donors' samples. CDR3 sequence: CASSQDGDREYTEAFF. CDR3 sequence (DNA): TGTGCCAGCAGCCAAGACGGGGACAGGGAATACACTGAAGCTTTCTTT.